The rows below give T cell receptor beta chains drawn from one sample of a study of T cells and copy number aberrations in small-cell lung cancer. Clones were sequenced by immunoSEQ multiplex PCR, and TCRdb holds only the in-frame ones, with some missing. The table includes about 2,500 clones, approximately 80% detected once. What was sequenced was normal tissue next to the tumor. The receptors derive from a man between 60 and 70 years old with small cell lung cancer. Each CDR3 is given with its conserved first and last residue. D genes are given only for firm matches. Size is stated for part of the rows, as once, few or many counts, or as a class when the clone is expanded.

DNA,CDR3,J,D,V,size
TGTGCCAGCAGTGAACTTGAGTGGGGGGAGCTGTTTTTT,CASSELEWGELFF,TRBJ2-2,NA,TRBV6-1,NA
TGTGCCACCAGCAGAGTCCGGGGCAGGGAGAATGAAAAACTGTTTTTT,CATSRVRGRENEKLFF,TRBJ1-4,NA,TRBV15,NA
TGTGCCAGCAGCCAAGGACAGGGAGACTACGAGCAGTACTTC,CASSQGQGDYEQYF,TRBJ2-7,TRBD1,TRBV5-8,NA
TGTGCCAGCAGCTCCCACGACATGAACACTGAAGCTTTCTTT,CASSSHDMNTEAFF,TRBJ1-1,NA,TRBV9,few
TGCAGCGTTGAGCCTAGCGGGAGGACTTCCTACAATGAGCAGTTCTTC,CSVEPSGRTSYNEQFF,TRBJ2-1,TRBD2,TRBV29-1,once
TGCGCCAGCAGCTTGGGCTCTAACTATGGCTACACCTTC,CASSLGSNYGYTF,TRBJ1-2,NA,TRBV5-1,NA
TGCAGCGTTGAAGGGGGACTCCTGGAGCCGAGCTCCTACAATGAGCAGTTCTTC,CSVEGGLLEPSSYNEQFF,TRBJ2-1,NA,TRBV29-1,NA
TGTGCCAGCAGCGAGAGGGACAGGGTAAATTCACCCCTCCACTTT,CASSERDRVNSPLHF,TRBJ1-6,TRBD1,TRBV9,NA
TGTGCCAGCAGCGTAGCCACGGGACTAGCTGTGAACACCGGGGAGCTGTTTTTT,CASSVATGLAVNTGELFF,TRBJ2-2,TRBD2,TRBV9,NA
TGTGCCAGCGGGGAGGGAACAGGCTACGAGCAGTACTTC,CASGEGTGYEQYF,TRBJ2-7,TRBD2,TRBV7-9,NA
TGTGCCAGCAGCTTATTGGCAGGGGGCAATCAGCCCCAGCATTTT,CASSLLAGGNQPQHF,TRBJ1-5,NA,TRBV7-8,once
TGCGCCAGCAGCCCGGAAAATTCGGACAATGAGCAGTTCTTC,CASSPENSDNEQFF,TRBJ2-1,NA,TRBV5-1,NA
TGCGCCAGCAGCCAAGACTTCAGTAGCAATCAGCCCCAGCATTTT,CASSQDFSSNQPQHF,TRBJ1-5,NA,TRBV4-1,NA
TGCGCCAGCAGCTTGTTTGGGACGAGGATGTTGGATACGCAGTATTTT,CASSLFGTRMLDTQYF,TRBJ2-3,NA,TRBV5-1,NA
TGTGCCTGGAGCCTGACTAGCGGGAGCTACGAGCAGTACTTC,CAWSLTSGSYEQYF,TRBJ2-7,TRBD2,TRBV30,few
TGTGCCAGCAGCTTCCACACCGCAACTAATGAAAAACTGTTTTTT,CASSFHTATNEKLFF,TRBJ1-4,NA,TRBV11-3,few
TGTGCCAGCAGCTCCTCGGGGCGCAGCCCAGATACGCAGTATTTT,CASSSSGRSPDTQYF,TRBJ2-3,NA,TRBV5-5,NA
TGCGCCAGCAGTGGCAGCTCGAACACTGAAGCTTTCTTT,CASSGSSNTEAFF,TRBJ1-1,NA,TRBV10-2,NA
TGTGCCAGCAGCTCCCGACAGGAGAATTCACCCCTCCACTTT,CASSSRQENSPLHF,TRBJ1-6,NA,TRBV11-2,NA
TGTGCCAGCAGACCTAGCGGGAGTATTGAGCAGTACTTC,CASRPSGSIEQYF,TRBJ2-7,TRBD2,TRBV7-9,NA
TGCGCCAGCAGCTTTTCCGGGACAGGTGTCACCGGGGAGCTGTTTTTT,CASSFSGTGVTGELFF,TRBJ2-2,TRBD1,TRBV5-1,NA
TGCGTCAGCAGTCCGCTAGCGGGGGGCCCATATACGCAGTATTTT,CVSSPLAGGPYTQYF,TRBJ2-3,TRBD2,TRBV5-1,NA
TGTGCCAGCAGTTTGGGACAGATGAACACTGAAGCTTTCTTT,CASSLGQMNTEAFF,TRBJ1-1,TRBD1,TRBV27,NA
TGTGCCAGCAGCTCCTTGCAGGGGGCCTCCGGGGAGCTGTTTTTT,CASSSLQGASGELFF,TRBJ2-2,TRBD1,TRBV7-2,NA
TGTGCCACTTACAGGGGACTTTCATCTGGGGCCAACGTCCTGACTTTC,CATYRGLSSGANVLTF,TRBJ2-6,NA,TRBV19,NA
TGTGCCAGCCGGCCGGACAACTACAATGAGCAGTTCTTC,CASRPDNYNEQFF,TRBJ2-1,NA,TRBV6-5,NA
TGTGCCAGCAGTTGGGACAGTCGCACAGATACGCAGTATTTT,CASSWDSRTDTQYF,TRBJ2-3,TRBD1,TRBV28,NA
TGCAGTGCACTAGCTTCCGATACGCAGTATTTT,CSALASDTQYF,TRBJ2-3,NA,TRBV20-1,few
TGCGCCAGCAGTGAGTTCCCCACTGACAGGGGGAACACTGAAGCTTTCTTT,CASSEFPTDRGNTEAFF,TRBJ1-1,TRBD1,TRBV10-1,NA
TGTGCCAGCAGCTTGGACAGGATCGGAGTTGAGCAGTTCTTC,CASSLDRIGVEQFF,TRBJ2-1,TRBD1,TRBV7-9,NA
TGTGCCAGCAGTGAGGGGACAGGGGCGGAGACCCAGTACTTC,CASSEGTGAETQYF,TRBJ2-5,TRBD1,TRBV6-1,NA
TGTGCCAGTAGTACCTTTCAGGGCCAGCCCCAGCATTTT,CASSTFQGQPQHF,TRBJ1-5,NA,TRBV19,NA
TGTGCCAGCAGCCCTCTAGGACAGTCCTACGAGCAGTACTTC,CASSPLGQSYEQYF,TRBJ2-7,NA,TRBV4-2,NA
TGTGCCAGCAGATGGGGGGGGCCAGACACCGGGGAGCTGTTTTTT,CASRWGGPDTGELFF,TRBJ2-2,NA,TRBV11-2,NA
TGTGCCAGCAGCCCGTCAGGGGCCCGGTCCGAAGCTTTCTTT,CASSPSGARSEAFF,TRBJ1-1,NA,TRBV13,NA
TGTGCCAGCAGCGTAGGCACAGCCGATGGCTACACCTTC,CASSVGTADGYTF,TRBJ1-2,NA,TRBV9,NA
TGCGCCAGCGGCGGGGGCTCCTACAATGAGCAGTTCTTC,CASGGGSYNEQFF,TRBJ2-1,TRBD2,TRBV10-2,NA
TGCAGTGCTAAAAATCAGCCCCAGCATTTT,CSAKNQPQHF,TRBJ1-5,NA,TRBV20-1,once
TGTGCCAGCAGCTTAGAACCGCCGGGGGAGCAGTTCTTC,CASSLEPPGEQFF,TRBJ2-1,NA,TRBV7-2,NA
TGTGCCAGCGGGAATCGGCGCCCAGGGGAGACCCAGTACTTC,CASGNRRPGETQYF,TRBJ2-5,NA,TRBV18,NA